Presented here are 11 T cell receptor delta chains from one specimen sequenced in a study of delta chains in infants with herpesvirus infections. Gamma-chain- and delta-chain-specific primers converted PBMC RNA into TCR cDNA. TCRdb re-called clones from the RT-PCR reads using CATT. The table has approximately 600 delta-chain clones, approximately 38% seen once. This sample comprised peripheral blood, obtained at time point 2 of longitudinal follow-up. The receptors derive from a human donor who was a Ugandan infant, either HIV-exposed or HIV-unexposed (not recorded which).

In the case of this clone: A read error may explain this, as a much larger clone is one base away. At the DNA level, this CDR3 is encoded by other sequences in the same sample as well. The rearrangement links TRDV1 to TRDJ1, with D perhaps matching TRDD3 (5 bases). Germline loops: CDR1 TSWWSYY, CDR2 QGS. V was pared by 9 bases and J by 3 bases, with 8 bases between. This CDR3 has 11 residues. In DNA, the CDR3 is TGTGCTCTGGGATTAGCCGATAAACTCATCTTT. Translated, it gives CALGLADKLIF.

As regards this clone: A much more abundant neighbour one base away suggests this may be a read error. The chain has TRDV1 and TRDJ1; 8 positions match TRDD3. CDR1 is TSWWSYY, CDR2 QGS, per germline. CDR3 length equals 20 residues. V lost 0 bases, J lost 3 bases, and 18 bases stayed unmatched. As DNA, the CDR3 is TGTGCTCTTGGGGAACTTAGAATACGCTGGGGGACAGTCACAGCCGATAAACTCATCTTT. It encodes CALGELRIRWGTVTADKLIF.

For this clone: A far larger clone is only one base removed, so a read error is likely. The sample carries other DNA sequences with the same CDR3. The V and J genes are TRDV3 and TRDJ1; the match to TRDD3 covers 10 bases. CDR3 length: 14 amino acids. Trimming at V came to 4 bases and at J to 6 bases, leaving 11 bases not matched to a gene. Germline loops: CDR1 TVYSNPD, CDR2 GDNSRS (reference sequence). The CDR3 DNA reads TGTGCCTGGGGGATACGGGATGGGGCATATAAACTCATCTTT. It translates to CAWGIRDGAYKLIF.

For this clone: A much larger clonotype is one base distant, so this may be a read error. Additional DNA sequences in this sample encode the identical CDR3. The chain combines TRDV1 with TRDJ1; no definite D call. V dropped 2 bases and J dropped 5 bases, with 15 bases sitting between them. This CDR3 comprises 15 residues. Germline CDR1 and CDR2: TSWWSYY and QGS. In DNA, the CDR3 is TGTGCTCTTGGGGAAATTCTAAAGCCTTGTGATAAACTCATCTTT. This gives the protein CALGEILKPCDKLIF.

This clone counts as large. The V call is TRDV1, the J call TRDJ1; 12 nucleotides agree with TRDD3. Germline V CDR1 and CDR2: TSWWSYY, QGS. The CDR3 loop spans 23 amino acids. V lost 4 bases, J lost 0 bases, and 24 bases stayed unmatched. CDR3 DNA sequence: TGTGCTCTTGGGGCCAGTGTCCTACGCGGACAACTGGGGGATACTTGCTACACCGATAAACTCATCTTT. Its translation: CALGASVLRGQLGDTCYTDKLIF.

As for this clone: One base separates it from a far larger clone, so it is likely a read error. The rearrangement joins TRDV1 to TRDJ1; the match to TRDD3 covers 8 bases. Trimming cost V 6 bases and J 7 bases; bases outside gene matches: 10. The CDR3 spans 14 residues. Germline V gene lookup returns CDR1 TSWWSYY and CDR2 QGS. The CDR3 reads CALGPNGGDIKLIF. CDR3 sequence (DNA): TGTGCTCTTGGACCCAACGGGGGGGATATTAAACTCATCTTT.

By frequency in the sample, this clone is large (0.1 to 1%). The rearrangement uses TRDV2 and TRDJ1; 8 bases match TRDD3. CDR3 size: 18 residues. The germline CDR1 and CDR2 sequences are GEAIGNYY and EKD. The trim removed 3 bases at V and 2 bases at J, leaving 16 bases unmatched. DNA of the CDR3: TGTGCCTGTGACTTCATCCCTACCGCCGGGGGATATACCGATAAACTCATCTTT. Translation gives CACDFIPTAGGYTDKLIF.

For this clone: An end of the junction differs from the germline gene, which may be a read error. The CDR3 bases are TGTGCTCGTGGGGAACTATTCAGCATCCCAAAGACTTGGGGGAACCCTTACACCGATAAACTCATCTTT. Its translation is CARGELFSIPKTWGNPYTDKLIF. The chain carries TRDV1 and TRDJ1, with 7 bases fitting TRDD3. The CDR3 is 23 residues long. Germline-derived CDR1 and CDR2 are TSWWSYY and QGS.

This clone is classed as medium-sized (0.01 to 0.1%). V usage is TRDV1 and J usage is TRDJ1; TRDD3 agrees at 8 bases. V lost 3 bases and J lost 0; bases outside the gene matches: 24. Germline assignment: CDR1 TSWWSYY and CDR2 QGS. This CDR3 is 22 amino acids long. CDR3 nucleotide sequence: TGTGCTCTTGGGGACCTTAGAGGACTGGGGGTCCCTACTCATCCTTACACCGATAAACTCATCTTT. Amino acid sequence: CALGDLRGLGVPTHPYTDKLIF.

To note about this clone: It differs at one base from a far larger clone, so likely a read error. This chain links TRDV2 with TRDJ2; TRDD3 matches 10 bases. From germline, CDR1 is GEAIGNYY and CDR2 EKD. The CDR3 sequence is 14 residues long. The CDR3 loop reads CAWDILGDTAQLFF. The CDR3 nucleotides are TGTGCCTGGGACATACTGGGGGATACAGCACAACTCTTCTTT.

This clone was observed a handful of times. A far larger clone is one nucleotide away, so this likely arose from a read error. Other DNA sequences within the sample encode an identical CDR3. The chain links TRDV2 to TRDJ1; 11 nucleotides match TRDD3. Germline V gives CDR1 GEAIGNYY, CDR2 EKD. Trimming removed 3 bases from V and 4 bases from J; junction bases left unmatched: 12. There are 17 residues in the CDR3. The CDR3 here is CACDGLGDTHEGDKLIF. Written as DNA, the CDR3 is TGTGCCTGTGACGGGCTGGGGGATACTCATGAGGGCGATAAACTCATCTTT.